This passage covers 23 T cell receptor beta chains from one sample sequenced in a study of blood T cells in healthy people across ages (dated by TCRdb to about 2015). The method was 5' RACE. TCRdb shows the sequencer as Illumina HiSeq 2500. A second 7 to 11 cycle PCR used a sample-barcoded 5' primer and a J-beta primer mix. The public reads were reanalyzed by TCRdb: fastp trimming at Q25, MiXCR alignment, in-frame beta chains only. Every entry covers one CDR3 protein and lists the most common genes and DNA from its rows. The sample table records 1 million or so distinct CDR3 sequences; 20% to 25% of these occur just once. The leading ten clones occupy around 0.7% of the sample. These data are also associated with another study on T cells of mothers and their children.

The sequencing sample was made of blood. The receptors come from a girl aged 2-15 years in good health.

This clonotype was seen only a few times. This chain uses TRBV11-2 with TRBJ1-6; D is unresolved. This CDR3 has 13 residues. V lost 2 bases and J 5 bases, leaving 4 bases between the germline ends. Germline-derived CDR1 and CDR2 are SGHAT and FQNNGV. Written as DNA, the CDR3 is TGTGCCAGCAGCTTACTGGATAATTCACCCCTCCACTTT. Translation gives CASSLLDNSPLHF.

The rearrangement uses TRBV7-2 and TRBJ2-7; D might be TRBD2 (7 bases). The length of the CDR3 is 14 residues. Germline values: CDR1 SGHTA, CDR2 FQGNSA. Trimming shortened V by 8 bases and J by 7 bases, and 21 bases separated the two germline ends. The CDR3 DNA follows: TGTGCCAGCGACTCGAGTCGGGGGGCGGATGAGCAGTACTTC. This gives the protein CASDSSRGADEQYF.

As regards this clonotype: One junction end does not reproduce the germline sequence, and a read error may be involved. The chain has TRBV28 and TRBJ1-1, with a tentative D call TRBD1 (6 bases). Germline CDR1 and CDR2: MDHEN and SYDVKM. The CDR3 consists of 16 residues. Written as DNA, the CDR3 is TGTGCCGGCAGTTTCGGGACACCTCCGGGAAACACTGAAGCTTTCTTT. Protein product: CAGSFGTPPGNTEAFF.

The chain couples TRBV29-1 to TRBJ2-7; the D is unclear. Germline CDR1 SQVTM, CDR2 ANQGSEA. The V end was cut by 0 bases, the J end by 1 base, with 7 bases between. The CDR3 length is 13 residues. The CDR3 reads CSVEDGWSYEQYF. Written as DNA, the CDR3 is TGCAGCGTTGAAGATGGCTGGTCCTACGAGCAGTACTTC.

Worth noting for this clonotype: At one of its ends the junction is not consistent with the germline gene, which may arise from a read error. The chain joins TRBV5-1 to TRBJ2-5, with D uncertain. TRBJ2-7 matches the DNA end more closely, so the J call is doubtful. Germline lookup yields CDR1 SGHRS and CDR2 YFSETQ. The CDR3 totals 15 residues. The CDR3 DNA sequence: TGCGCCAGTAGCTTGAACAGTGCTTCCTTCTACGAGCAGTACTTC. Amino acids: CASSLNSASFYEQYF.

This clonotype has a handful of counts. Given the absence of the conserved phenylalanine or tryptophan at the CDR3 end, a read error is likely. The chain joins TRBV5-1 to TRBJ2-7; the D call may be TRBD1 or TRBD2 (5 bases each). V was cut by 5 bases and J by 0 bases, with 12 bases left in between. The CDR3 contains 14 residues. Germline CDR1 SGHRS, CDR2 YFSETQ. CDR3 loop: CASRAPGPSYEQYL. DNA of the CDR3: TGCGCCAGCAGAGCCCCGGGACCCTCCTACGAGCAGTACCTC.

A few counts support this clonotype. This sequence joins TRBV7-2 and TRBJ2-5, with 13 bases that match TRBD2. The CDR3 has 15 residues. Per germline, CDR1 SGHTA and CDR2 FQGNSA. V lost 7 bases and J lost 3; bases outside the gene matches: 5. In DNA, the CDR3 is TGTGCCAGCAACAACGGGACTAGCGGGAAAGAGACCCAGTACTTC. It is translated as CASNNGTSGKETQYF.

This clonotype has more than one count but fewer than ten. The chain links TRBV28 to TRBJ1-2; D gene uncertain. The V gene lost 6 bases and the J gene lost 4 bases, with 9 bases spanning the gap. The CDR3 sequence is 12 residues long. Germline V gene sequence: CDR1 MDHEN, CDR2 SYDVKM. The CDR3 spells CASSYPSYGYTF. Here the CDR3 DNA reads TGTGCCAGCAGCTATCCCAGCTATGGCTACACCTTC.

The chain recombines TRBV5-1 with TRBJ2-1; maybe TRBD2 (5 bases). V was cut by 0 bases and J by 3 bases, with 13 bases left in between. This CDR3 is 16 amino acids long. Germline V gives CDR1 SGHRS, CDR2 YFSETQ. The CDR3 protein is CASSLVGEFRYNEQFF. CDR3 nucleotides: TGCGCCAGCAGCTTGGTCGGGGAATTCCGCTACAATGAGCAGTTCTTC.

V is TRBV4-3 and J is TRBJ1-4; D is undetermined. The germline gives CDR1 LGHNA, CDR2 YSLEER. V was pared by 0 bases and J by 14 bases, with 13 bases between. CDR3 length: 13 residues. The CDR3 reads CASSQDNGWKLFF. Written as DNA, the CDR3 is TGCGCCAGCAGCCAAGATAATGGTTGGAAGCTGTTTTTT.

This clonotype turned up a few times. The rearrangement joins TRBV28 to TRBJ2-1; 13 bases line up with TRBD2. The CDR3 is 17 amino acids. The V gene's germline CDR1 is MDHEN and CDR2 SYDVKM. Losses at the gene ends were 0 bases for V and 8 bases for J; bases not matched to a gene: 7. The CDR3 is CASSLWTGTSGNDEQFF. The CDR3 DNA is TGTGCCAGCAGTTTATGGACCGGGACTAGCGGGAATGATGAGCAGTTCTTC.

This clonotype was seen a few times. The CDR3 region is CASSSFATGELFF. Written as DNA, the CDR3 is TGTGCCAGCAGTTCCTTCGCTACCGGGGAGCTGTTTTTT. V is TRBV6-2 or TRBV6-3 and J is TRBJ2-2; D is ambiguous. V lost 4 bases to trimming and J lost 5 bases, with 8 bases between them. The CDR3 sequence is 13 residues long. Germline CDR1 is MNHEY and CDR2 is SVGEGT.

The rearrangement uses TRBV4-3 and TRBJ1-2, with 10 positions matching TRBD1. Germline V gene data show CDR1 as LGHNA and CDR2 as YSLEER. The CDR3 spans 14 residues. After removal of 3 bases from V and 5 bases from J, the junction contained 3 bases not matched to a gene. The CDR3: CASSHGQGGYGYTF. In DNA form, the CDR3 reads TGCGCCAGCAGCCATGGACAGGGGGGTTATGGCTACACCTTC.

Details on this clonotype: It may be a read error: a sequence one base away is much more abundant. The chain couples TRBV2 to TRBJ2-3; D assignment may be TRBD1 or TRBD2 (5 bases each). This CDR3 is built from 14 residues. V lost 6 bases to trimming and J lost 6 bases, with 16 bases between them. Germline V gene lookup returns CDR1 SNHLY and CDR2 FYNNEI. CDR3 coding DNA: TGTGCCAGCAGCGGGGACGGCTCATCCGATACGCAGTATTTT. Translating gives CASSGDGSSDTQYF.

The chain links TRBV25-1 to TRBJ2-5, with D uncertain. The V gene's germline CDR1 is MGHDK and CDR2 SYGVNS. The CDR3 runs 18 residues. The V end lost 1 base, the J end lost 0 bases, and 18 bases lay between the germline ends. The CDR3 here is CASSELGLSRPYQETQYF. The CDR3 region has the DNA TGTGCCAGCAGTGAATTGGGGTTATCCCGCCCCTACCAAGAGACCCAGTACTTC.

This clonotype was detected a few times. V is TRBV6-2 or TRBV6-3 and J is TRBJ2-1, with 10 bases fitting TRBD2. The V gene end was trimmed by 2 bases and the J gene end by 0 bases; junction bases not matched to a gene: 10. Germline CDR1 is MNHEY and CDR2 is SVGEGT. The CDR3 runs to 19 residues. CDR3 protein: CASSYVAGGLNSSYNEQFF. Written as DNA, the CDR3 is TGTGCCAGCAGTTACGTAGCGGGGGGCCTGAACAGCTCCTACAATGAGCAGTTCTTC.

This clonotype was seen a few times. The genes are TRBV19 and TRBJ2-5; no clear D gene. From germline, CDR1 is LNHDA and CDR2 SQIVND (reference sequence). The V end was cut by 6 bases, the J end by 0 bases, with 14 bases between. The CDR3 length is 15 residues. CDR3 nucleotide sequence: TGTGCCAGTAGCCGAACTCGCCCGTACCAAGAGACCCAGTACTTC. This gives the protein CASSRTRPYQETQYF.

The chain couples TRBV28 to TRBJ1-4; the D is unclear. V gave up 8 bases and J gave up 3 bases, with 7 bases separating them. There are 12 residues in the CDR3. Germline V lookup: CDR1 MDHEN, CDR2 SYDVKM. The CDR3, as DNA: TGTGCCAGCCTCTCTCCTAATGAAAAACTGTTTTTT. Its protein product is CASLSPNEKLFF.

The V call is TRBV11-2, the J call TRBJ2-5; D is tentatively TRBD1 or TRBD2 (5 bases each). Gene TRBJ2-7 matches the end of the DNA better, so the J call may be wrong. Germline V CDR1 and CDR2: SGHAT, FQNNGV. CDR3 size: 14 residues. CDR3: CASSSGSIPYEQYF. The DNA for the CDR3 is TGTGCCAGCAGCTCAGGGAGTATACCTTACGAGCAGTACTTC.

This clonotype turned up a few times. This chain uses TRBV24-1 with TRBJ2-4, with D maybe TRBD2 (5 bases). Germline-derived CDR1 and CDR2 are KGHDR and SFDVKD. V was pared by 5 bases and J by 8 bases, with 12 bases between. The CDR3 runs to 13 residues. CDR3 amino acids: CATSASGRDIQYF. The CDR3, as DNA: TGTGCCACCAGTGCCTCCGGGCGGGACATTCAGTACTTC.

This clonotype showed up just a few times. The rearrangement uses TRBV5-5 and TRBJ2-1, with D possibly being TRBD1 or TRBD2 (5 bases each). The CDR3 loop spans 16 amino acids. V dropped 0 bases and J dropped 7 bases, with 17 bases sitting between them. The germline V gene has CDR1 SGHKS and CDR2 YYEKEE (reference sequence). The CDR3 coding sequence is TGTGCCAGCAGCTTGGCTCTTAGGGACGTAAAAAATGAGCAGTTCTTC. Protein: CASSLALRDVKNEQFF.

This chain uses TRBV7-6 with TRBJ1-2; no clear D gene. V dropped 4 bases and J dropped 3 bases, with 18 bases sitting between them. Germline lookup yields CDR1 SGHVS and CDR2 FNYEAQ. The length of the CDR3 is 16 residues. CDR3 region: CASSSDTGSSHYGYTF. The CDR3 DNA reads TGTGCCAGCAGCTCAGATACCGGGTCCTCTCACTATGGCTACACCTTC.

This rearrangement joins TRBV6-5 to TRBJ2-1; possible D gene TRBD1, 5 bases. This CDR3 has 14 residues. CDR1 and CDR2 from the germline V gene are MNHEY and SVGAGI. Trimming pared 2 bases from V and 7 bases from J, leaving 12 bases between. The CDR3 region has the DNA TGTGCCAGCAGTTACCAGGGTTTAGGGAATGAGCAGTTCTTC. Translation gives CASSYQGLGNEQFF.